Sequencing of this T cell receptor beta chain was carried out in a study of T-cell reconstitution after alpha-beta-depleted transplantation in children. Broader study findings: Several hundred expanded graft clones reportedly were the source of alpha-beta T cells about two months after transplant. Most T-cell counts and diversity one year after the transplant came from T cells that were newly produced.

This clonotype was observed many times. The antigen is undetermined. The germline V and J ends were trimmed by 0 bases and 3 bases, with 13 bases remaining between them. The CDR3 contains 15 residues. Germline-derived CDR1 and CDR2 are SGHRS and YFSETQ. The TCRbeta library incorporated unique molecular identifiers. Using its own MiXCR run on the PCR reads, TCRdb lists one record per CDR3 protein. The sample has under 850,000 distinct CDR3 sequences, about 12% seen once. The clonotype was recovered from a girl aged 2 to 9 with congenital amegakaryocytic thrombocytopenia, due to receive a stem cell transplant. The rearrangement links TRBV5-1 to TRBJ2-7, with D possibly being TRBD2 (5 bases). The sequencing here drew on PBMCs, taken before TCRalphabeta/CD19-depleted stem cell transplant. CDR3 coding DNA: TGCGCCAGCAGCTTGGCTACTAGTTTGGGCTACGAGCAGTACTTC. Translated: CASSLATSLGYEQYF.